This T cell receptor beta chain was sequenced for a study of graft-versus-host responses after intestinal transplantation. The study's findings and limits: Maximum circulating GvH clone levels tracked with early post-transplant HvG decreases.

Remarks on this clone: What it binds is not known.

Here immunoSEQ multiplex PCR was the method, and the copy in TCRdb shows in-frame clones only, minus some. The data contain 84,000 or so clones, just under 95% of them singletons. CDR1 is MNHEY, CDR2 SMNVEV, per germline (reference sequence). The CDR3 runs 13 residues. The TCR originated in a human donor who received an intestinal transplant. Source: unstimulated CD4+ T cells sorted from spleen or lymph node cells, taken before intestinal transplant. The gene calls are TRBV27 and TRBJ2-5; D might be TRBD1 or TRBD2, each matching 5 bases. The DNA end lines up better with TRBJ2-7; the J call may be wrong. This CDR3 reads CASNYTGLYEQYF. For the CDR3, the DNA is TGTGCCAGCAACTATACGGGGCTCTACGAGCAGTACTTC.